This T cell receptor beta chain was sequenced for a study of T-cell reconstitution after alpha-beta-depleted transplantation in children. On this clonotype: The antigen remains unidentified. One base away lies a much larger clone, so this may be a sequencing read error.

Study conclusions and caveats: At one year after transplant, newly produced T cells mostly accounted for T-cell counts and diversity.

This CDR3 is built from 15 residues. Per germline, CDR1 SNHLY and CDR2 FYNNEI. As it was prepared, the TCRbeta library received unique molecular identifiers. TCRdb fed the PCR reads into MiXCR, producing one record per CDR3 protein. Of approximately 240,000 distinct CDR3 sequences listed, approximately 10% are singletons. This sequence joins TRBV2 and TRBJ2-7; TRBD2 agrees at 7 bases. The sample in question was PBMCs, obtained before TCRalphabeta/CD19-depleted stem cell transplant. The sequence derives from a child in the first two years of life with acute myeloid leukemia, due to receive a stem cell transplant. The CDR3 spells CVTEPSLAALGEQYF. As DNA, the CDR3 is TGTGTCACCGAGCCTTCTCTAGCGGCCCTTGGAGAGCAGTACTTC. The complete variable domain, with remaining parts taken from reference TRBV2 and TRBJ2-7, reads EPEVTQTPSHQVTQMGQEVILRCVPISNHLYFYWYRQILGQKVEFLVSFYNNEISEKSEIFDDQFSVERPDGSNFTLKIRSTKLEDSAMYFCVTEPSLAALGEQYFGPGTRLTVT.